The 21 T cell receptor beta chains below all came from one sample that was sequenced in a study of T cells in Graves' hyperthyroidism and ophthalmopathy. Amplification yielded TCR beta CDR3 regions, with RNA transcripts as the source. In the first-round RT-PCR of the TCR CDR3, the HTBI primer set was used. Using its own MiXCR run on the multiplex PCR reads, TCRdb lists one record per CDR3 protein. The sample consists of over 300,000 distinct CDR3 sequences, more than 11% of them appearing once. Sequencing used blood. All receptors come from a woman aged 60 to 75 with Graves' hyperthyroidism.

Ten or more counts support this clonotype. This chain uses TRBV6-6 with TRBJ2-7; TRBD1 matches 9 bases. The germline gives CDR1 MNHNY, CDR2 SVGAGI (reference sequence). After removal of 2 bases from V and 5 bases from J, the junction contained 4 bases not matched to a gene. The CDR3 extends over 14 amino acids. CDR3 DNA sequence: TGTGCCAGCAGTTACGGGACAGGGTTCGACGAGCAGTACTTC. Amino acids: CASSYGTGFDEQYF.

This clonotype was seen only a few times. The chain links TRBV29-1 to TRBJ1-2; weak D call: TRBD1 (6 bases). Germline assignment: CDR1 SQVTM and CDR2 ANQGSEA. The CDR3 has 14 amino acids. The ends were cut back, 5 bases at V and 0 bases at J, with 13 bases in the middle. The CDR3 reads CSVLPDRPNYGYTF. The CDR3 DNA reads as TGCAGCGTTCTCCCGGACAGACCTAACTATGGCTACACCTTC.

The gene calls are TRBV3-1 and TRBJ1-1; no clear D gene. Germline CDR1 LGHDT, CDR2 YNNKEL (reference sequence). With 6 bases removed from V and 1 base from J, the gap between germline ends came to 9 bases. This CDR3 is built from 13 residues. In nucleotides, the CDR3 is TGTGCCAGCAGTCCGGCGTGGAACACTGAAGCTTTCTTT. Translating it yields CASSPAWNTEAFF.

This clonotype appeared many times. The V and J genes are TRBV20-1 and TRBJ1-1; TRBD1 is a possible D gene (5 bases). This CDR3 is 12 amino acids long. Germline V gene sequence: CDR1 DFQATT, CDR2 SNEGSKA (reference sequence). V lost 6 bases to trimming and J lost 11 bases, with 19 bases between them. CDR3 nucleotides: TGCAGTGCCCGACCAGGGACCGTCGGGGCTTTCTTT. Its translation is CSARPGTVGAFF.

This clonotype has at least ten counts. The V and J genes are TRBV7-3 and TRBJ2-1, with D possibly TRBD2 on 5 matching bases. Germline-derived CDR1 and CDR2 are SGHTA and FQGTGA. Trimming cost V 1 base and J 8 bases, with 15 bases left between them. The CDR3 length is 15 residues. In nucleotides, the CDR3 is TGTGCCAGCAGCTTAAACGGGATCAGAGAGGATGAGCAGTTCTTC. Residues: CASSLNGIREDEQFF.

This clonotype was observed at least ten times. The rearrangement joins TRBV11-2 to TRBJ2-7; 11 nucleotides agree with TRBD2. This CDR3 has 17 residues. Germline-derived CDR1 and CDR2 are SGHAT and FQNNGV. The junction had 5 bases not matched to a gene; V was cut back by 0 bases and J by 1 base. CDR3 region: CASSLDATSGGSYEQYF. The CDR3 region has the DNA TGTGCCAGCAGCTTAGACGCCACTAGCGGGGGTTCCTACGAGCAGTACTTC.

This clonotype was picked up many times. The V and J genes are TRBV24-1 and TRBJ1-1; D uncertain. Trimming stripped 8 bases from V and 1 base from J, with 13 bases between. This CDR3 region has 14 residues. CDR1 and CDR2 from the germline V gene are KGHDR and SFDVKD. The CDR3: CATMDGFENTEAFF. DNA for the CDR3: TGTGCCACCATGGATGGGTTTGAGAACACTGAAGCTTTCTTT.

This clonotype was detected ten times or more. This chain uses TRBV29-1 with TRBJ2-7; 7 nucleotides match TRBD2. CDR3 length: 12 residues. Germline lookup yields CDR1 SQVTM and CDR2 ANQGSEA. V shed 6 bases and J 2 bases; nucleotides not matched to a gene: 4. In DNA form, the CDR3 reads TGCAGCGTACAGCGGGGCGCCTACGAGCAGTACTTC. It is translated as CSVQRGAYEQYF.

As for this clonotype: The conserved phenylalanine or tryptophan is not found at the CDR3 terminus, so this likely reflects a read error. The gene calls are TRBV5-1 and TRBJ2-7; 8 bases fit TRBD1. The V segment lost 4 bases and the J segment 4 bases; nucleotides outside the gene matches: 10. The CDR3 runs to 15 residues. The germline V gene has CDR1 SGHRS and CDR2 YFSETQ. CDR3 sequence reads: CASSQGATGQYEQYL. The CDR3 nucleotides are TGCGCCAGCAGCCAGGGGGCGACGGGGCAATACGAGCAGTACCTC.

This clonotype came up many times. J is TRBJ2-1 and V is TRBV2; D is undetermined. The CDR3 has 18 amino acids. Germline V gene sequence: CDR1 SNHLY, CDR2 FYNNEI. V was pared by 0 bases and J by 8 bases, with 23 bases between. CDR3 nucleotides: TGTGCCAGCAGTGAAGCGCTTCTTCGCGGCCCTTTCGACGATGAGCAGTTCTTC. This sequence encodes CASSEALLRGPFDDEQFF.

This clonotype was seen at least ten times. The J gene is TRBJ1-2, the V gene TRBV11-2; a weak D match, TRBD1 (5 bases). Germline V gene sequence: CDR1 SGHAT, CDR2 FQNNGV. Trimming took 3 bases from V and 5 from J, leaving 7 bases between them. This CDR3 region has 12 residues. The CDR3 here is CASSFDSYGYTF. For the CDR3, the DNA is TGTGCCAGCAGCTTTGACAGTTATGGCTACACCTTC.

A note on this clonotype: A read error is possible here, since a much larger clone lies one base away. This chain's CDR3 is CASPQGANTEAFF. CDR3 bases: TGCGCCAGCCCCCAGGGAGCGAACACTGAAGCTTTCTTT. The rearrangement uses TRBV4-1 and TRBJ1-1, with D possibly being TRBD1 (5 bases). The CDR3 has 13 residues. Per germline, CDR1 MGHRA and CDR2 YSYEKL. V shed 8 bases and J shed 1 base, with 11 bases lying between them.

This chain joins TRBV20-1 and TRBJ1-2, with 7 bases that match TRBD1. V lost 6 bases and J lost 4; bases outside the gene matches: 11. The CDR3 loop spans 14 amino acids. Germline CDR1 reads DFQATT; CDR2 reads SNEGSKA (reference sequence). CDR3: CSAAEVGTAYGYTF. CDR3 DNA: TGCAGTGCCGCCGAGGTTGGGACAGCCTATGGCTACACCTTC.

The rearrangement uses TRBV20-1 and TRBJ1-6; D is unclear. V was pared by 4 bases and J by 5 bases, with 9 bases between. The CDR3 sequence is 13 residues long. CDR1 is DFQATT and CDR2 is SNEGSKA in the germline V gene (reference sequence). The CDR3 protein is CSATLDDNSPLHF. The DNA of the CDR3 is TGCAGTGCTACGCTCGATGATAATTCACCCCTCCACTTT.

There are many counts of this clonotype. The chain uses TRBV15 and TRBJ1-4; D not resolved. Trimming shortened V by 5 bases and J by 3 bases, and 13 bases separated the two germline ends. The CDR3 totals 15 residues. Germline CDR1 LNHNV, CDR2 YYDKDF (reference sequence). CDR3 in DNA: TGTGCCACCAGCTCAGGTGGTCAGGCTAATGAAAAACTGTTTTTT. Its protein is CATSSGGQANEKLFF.

This clonotype was recorded at least ten times. The V call is TRBV18, the J call TRBJ1-4; D possibly corresponds to TRBD1 (5 bases). Germline CDR1 KGHSH, CDR2 LQKENI. CDR3 length: 14 residues. Trimming cost V 3 bases and J 8 bases, with 13 bases left between them. CDR3 sequence: CASSPDHRREKLFF. CDR3 DNA: TGTGCCAGCTCACCTGACCACAGGCGAGAAAAACTGTTTTTT.

This clonotype occurred many times. This chain links TRBV3-1 with TRBJ2-7, with D uncertain. CDR1 is LGHDT and CDR2 is YNNKEL in the germline V gene (reference sequence). The ends were cut back, 4 bases at V and 2 bases at J, with 12 bases in the middle. CDR3 length equals 14 residues. The DNA of the CDR3 is TGTGCCAGCAGCCTCGTCCCGGAAGCCTACGAGCAGTACTTC. It encodes CASSLVPEAYEQYF.

This clonotype was observed at least ten times. The rearrangement joins TRBV20-1 to TRBJ2-3; D is undetermined. The length of the CDR3 is 12 residues. In germline, CDR1 is DFQATT, CDR2 SNEGSKA (reference sequence). V was trimmed by 7 bases and J by 1 base, leaving 9 bases between them. This chain's CDR3 is CSGGGGTDTQYF. In nucleotides, the CDR3 is TGCAGTGGTGGCGGCGGCACAGATACGCAGTATTTT.

This clonotype was recorded a few times. The J gene is TRBJ1-1, the V gene TRBV11-2; a weak D match, TRBD1 (5 bases). CDR1 and CDR2 (germline): SGHAT, FQNNGV. V lost 2 bases and J lost 0, with 19 bases in between. CDR3 length equals 18 residues. The CDR3 DNA reads TGTGCCAGCAGCTTAAGCCGGGACGGCCGTAGGTTGAACACTGAAGCTTTCTTT. This sequence encodes CASSLSRDGRRLNTEAFF.

The sample holds many counts of this clonotype. The chain uses TRBV11-3 and TRBJ2-2; 9 nucleotides line up with TRBD1. V was pared by 4 bases and J by 0 bases, with 15 bases of the junction left unmatched. The CDR3 has 20 residues. CDR1 SGHNT and CDR2 YENEEA come from the germline V gene. CDR3 nucleotides: TGTGCCAGCAGCTCCTTCTTTTCCGGGACAGGGATCGCGAACACCGGGGAGCTGTTTTTT. Protein: CASSSFFSGTGIANTGELFF. Based on the CDR3 plus reference TRBV11-3 and TRBJ2-2, the full variable domain is EAGVVQSPRYKIIEKKQPVAFWCNPISGHNTLYWYLQNLGQGPELLIRYENEEAVDDSQLPKDRFSAERLKGVDSTLKIQPAELGDSAVYLCASSSFFSGTGIANTGELFFGEGSRLTVL.

This clonotype was observed many times. The chain combines TRBV24-1 with TRBJ2-1; TRBD2 matches 9 bases. With 2 bases clipped from V and 7 bases from J, the junction kept 17 bases outside the gene matches. Germline CDR1 reads KGHDR; CDR2 reads SFDVKD. CDR3 length: 19 amino acids. DNA for the CDR3: TGTGCCACCAGTGATTCTCTGGGTCGGGGTAGCGGGAGTTTTAATGAGCAGTTCTTC. This gives the protein CATSDSLGRGSGSFNEQFF.